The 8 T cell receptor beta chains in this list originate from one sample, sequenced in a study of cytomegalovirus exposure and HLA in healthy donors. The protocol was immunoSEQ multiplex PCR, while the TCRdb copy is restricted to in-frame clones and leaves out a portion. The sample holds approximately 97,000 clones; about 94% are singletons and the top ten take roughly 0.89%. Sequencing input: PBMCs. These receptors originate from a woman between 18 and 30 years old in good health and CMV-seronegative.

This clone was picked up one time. The DNA of the CDR3 is TGCGCCAGCAGTCAAACGCTAGGGGGGACAGGGGACGAGCAGTACTTC. As protein: CASSQTLGGTGDEQYF. This chain joins TRBV10-2 and TRBJ2-7; 10 bases agree with TRBD1. V was clipped by 5 bases and J by 5 bases; unmatched bases: 12. CDR1 and CDR2 from the germline V gene are WSHSY and SAAADI. The CDR3 consists of 16 residues.

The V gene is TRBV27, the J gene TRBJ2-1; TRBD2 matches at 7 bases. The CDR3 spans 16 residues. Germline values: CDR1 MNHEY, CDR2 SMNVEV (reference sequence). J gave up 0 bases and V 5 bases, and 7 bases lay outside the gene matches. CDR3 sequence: CASSIKRDRSYNEQFF. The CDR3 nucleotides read TGTGCCAGCAGTATCAAGCGGGACCGCTCCTACAATGAGCAGTTCTTC.

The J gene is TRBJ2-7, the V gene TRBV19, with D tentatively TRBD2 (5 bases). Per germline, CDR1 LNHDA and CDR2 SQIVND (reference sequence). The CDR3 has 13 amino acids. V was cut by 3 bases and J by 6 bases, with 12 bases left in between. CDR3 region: CASSMATRSEQYF. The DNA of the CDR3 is TGTGCCAGTAGTATGGCCACTAGGAGCGAGCAGTACTTC.

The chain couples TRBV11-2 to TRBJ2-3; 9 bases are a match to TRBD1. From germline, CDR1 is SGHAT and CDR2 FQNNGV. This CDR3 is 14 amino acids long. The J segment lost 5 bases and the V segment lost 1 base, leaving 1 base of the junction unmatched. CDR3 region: CASSLAGQGDTQYF. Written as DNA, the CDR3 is TGTGCCAGCAGCTTAGCGGGACAGGGAGATACGCAGTATTTT.

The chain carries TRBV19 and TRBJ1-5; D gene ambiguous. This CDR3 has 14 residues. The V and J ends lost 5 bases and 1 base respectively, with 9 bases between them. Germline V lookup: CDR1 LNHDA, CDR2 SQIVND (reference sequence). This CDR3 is CASSWGASNQPQHF. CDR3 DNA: TGTGCCAGTAGTTGGGGAGCAAGCAATCAGCCCCAGCATTTT.

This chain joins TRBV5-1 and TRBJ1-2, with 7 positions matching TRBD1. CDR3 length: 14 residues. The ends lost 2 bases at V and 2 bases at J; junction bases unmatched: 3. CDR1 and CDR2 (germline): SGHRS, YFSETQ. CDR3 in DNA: TGCGCCAGCAGCTTACAGGGGAACAACTATGGCTACACCTTC. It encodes CASSLQGNNYGYTF.

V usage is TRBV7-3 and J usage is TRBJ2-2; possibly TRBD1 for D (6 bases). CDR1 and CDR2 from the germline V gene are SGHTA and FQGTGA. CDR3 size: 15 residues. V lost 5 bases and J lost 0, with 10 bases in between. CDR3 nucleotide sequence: TGTGCCAGCAGCCTGGGGGCGTCGAACACCGGGGAGCTGTTTTTT. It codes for CASSLGASNTGELFF.

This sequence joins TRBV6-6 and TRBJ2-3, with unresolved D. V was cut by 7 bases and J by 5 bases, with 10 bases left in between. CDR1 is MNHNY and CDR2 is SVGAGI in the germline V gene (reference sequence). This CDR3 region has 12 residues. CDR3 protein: CASTVLLDTQYF. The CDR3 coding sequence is TGTGCCAGCACGGTACTTCTAGATACGCAGTATTTT.